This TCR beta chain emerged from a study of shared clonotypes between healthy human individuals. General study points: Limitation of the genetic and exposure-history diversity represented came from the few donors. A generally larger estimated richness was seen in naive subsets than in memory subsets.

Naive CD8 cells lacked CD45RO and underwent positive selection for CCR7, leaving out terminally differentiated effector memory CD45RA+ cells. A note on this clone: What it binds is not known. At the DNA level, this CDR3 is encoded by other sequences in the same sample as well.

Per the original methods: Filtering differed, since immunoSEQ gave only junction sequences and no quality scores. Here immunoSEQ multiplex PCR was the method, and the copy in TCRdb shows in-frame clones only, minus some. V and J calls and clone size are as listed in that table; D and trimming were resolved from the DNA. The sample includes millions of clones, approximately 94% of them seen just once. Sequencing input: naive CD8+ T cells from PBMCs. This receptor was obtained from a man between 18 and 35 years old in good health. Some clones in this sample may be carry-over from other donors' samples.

The CDR3 region is CASSPRTSGSNEQFF. The CDR3 DNA sequence: TGTGCCAGCAGCCCAAGGACTAGCGGGAGTAATGAGCAGTTCTTC. The chain is built from TRBV7-9 and TRBJ2-1, with 13 nucleotides matching TRBD2. V gave up 5 bases and J gave up 7 bases; unmatched junction bases: 5. CDR1 and CDR2 from the germline V gene are SEHNR and FQNEAQ (reference sequence). The CDR3 totals 15 residues.